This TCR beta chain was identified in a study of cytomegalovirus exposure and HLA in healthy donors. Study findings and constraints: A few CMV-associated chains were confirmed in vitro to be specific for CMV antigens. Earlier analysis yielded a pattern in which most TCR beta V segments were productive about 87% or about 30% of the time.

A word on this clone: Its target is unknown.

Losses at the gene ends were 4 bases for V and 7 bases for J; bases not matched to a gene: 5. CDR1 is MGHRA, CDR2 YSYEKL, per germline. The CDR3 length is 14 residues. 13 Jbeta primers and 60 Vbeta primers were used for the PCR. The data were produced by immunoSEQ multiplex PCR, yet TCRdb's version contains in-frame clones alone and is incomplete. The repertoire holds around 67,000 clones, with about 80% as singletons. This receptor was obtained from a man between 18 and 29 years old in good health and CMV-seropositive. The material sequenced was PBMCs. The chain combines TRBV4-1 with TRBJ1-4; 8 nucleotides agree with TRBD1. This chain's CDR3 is CASSLGQGGEKLFF. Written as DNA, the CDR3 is TGCGCCAGCAGCCTCGGACAGGGAGGTGAAAAACTGTTTTTT.